This is a list of T cell receptor beta chains from one sample in a study of T-cell memory formation after mild COVID-19. In TCRdb, the 5' RACE reads were re-called with MiXCR into one record per CDR3 protein. The table lists a few hundred thousand distinct CDR3 sequences, 20% of them singletons. The sample was PBMCs or a T cell subset sorted from them (not recorded which). The receptor set was obtained from a man between 18 and 35 years old who had mild COVID-19 (a few samples of this study predate the infection). Cell type and time point are not known. Both conserved end residues are part of each CDR3. The D gene is left open where the match is weak. The size field is filled for only some rows; it gives once, few, many or a size class.

NA	TRBJ1-2	TRBV18	NA	TGTGCCAGCTCACCACCGCCAGGGCACCTCTATGGCTACACCTTC	CASSPPPGHLYGYTF
few	TRBJ2-2	TRBV24-1	TRBD1	TGTGCCACAGGGGGCGCGAACACCGGGGAGCTGTTTTTT	CATGGANTGELFF
once	TRBJ2-3	TRBV20-1	NA	TGCAGTGCTAGAGTCCCTTTCACAGATACGCAGTATTTT	CSARVPFTDTQYF
few	TRBJ2-1	TRBV30	TRBD1	TGTGCCTGGACAGGGGGATACAATGAGCAGTTCTTC	CAWTGGYNEQFF
NA	TRBJ2-3	TRBV5-1	NA	TGCGCCAGCAGCTCGGATAGGGGGAGCACAGATACGCAGTATTTT	CASSSDRGSTDTQYF
many	TRBJ2-2	TRBV4-3	NA	TGCGCCAGCAGCCAAGATCTTCGGCAGGGAGGTACCGGGGAGCTGTTTTTT	CASSQDLRQGGTGELFF
NA	TRBJ2-7	TRBV7-2	TRBD1	TGTGCCAGCAGCCCAAGGACAGGGGGCCTGGACGAGCAGTACTTC	CASSPRTGGLDEQYF
few	TRBJ1-3	TRBV5-5	TRBD1	TGTGCCAGCAGCCTGGGGGACAGCTCTGGAAACACCATATATTTT	CASSLGDSSGNTIYF
NA	TRBJ2-7	TRBV18	TRBD2	TGTGCCAGCTCACCAACCGGGACTAGGGACTACGAGCAGTACTTC	CASSPTGTRDYEQYF
few	TRBJ2-5	TRBV7-2	TRBD2	TGTGCCAGCAGCATACCTAGCGGGGGTGGAGAGACCCAGTACTTC	CASSIPSGGGETQYF
NA	TRBJ1-3	TRBV6-6	TRBD1	TGTGCCAGTGGACAGGGAGGACGGACCATATATTTT	CASGQGGRTIYF
NA	TRBJ2-3	TRBV4-1	NA	TGCGCCAGCAGCCAAATGTGGGGGGCTGGGGAAGATACGCAGTATTTT	CASSQMWGAGEDTQYF
few	TRBJ1-1	TRBV5-1	NA	TGCGCCAGCAGCTCAAAGACAGCGGAGACTGAAGCTTTCTTT	CASSSKTAETEAFF
few	TRBJ1-2	TRBV19	NA	TGTGCCAGTACCCAGCCAGGCGGAAACTATGGCTACACCTTC	CASTQPGGNYGYTF
few	TRBJ1-1	TRBV29-1	NA	TGCAGCGCCTTGGGCACTGAAGCTTTCTTT	CSALGTEAFF
NA	TRBJ1-1	TRBV7-9	NA	TGTGCCAGCAGCTTCCCAATCGAGGCTTTCTTT	CASSFPIEAFF
NA	TRBJ2-1	TRBV7-2	NA	TGTGCCAGCAGCCCACTAAAGAGTGAGCAGTTCTTC	CASSPLKSEQFF
many	TRBJ2-7	TRBV6-2/TRBV6-3	NA	TGTGCCAGCAGTTACCAATTGCGACAGTACTTC	CASSYQLRQYF
few	TRBJ2-5	TRBV2	NA	TGTGCCAGCAGGGGTGAGGGAGAGACCCAGTACTTC	CASRGEGETQYF
NA	TRBJ2-5	TRBV7-9	NA	TGTGCCAGCAGCCTATCGATCGGGGCGCGGGAGACCCAGTACTTC	CASSLSIGARETQYF
few	TRBJ2-3	TRBV5-1	TRBD2	TGCGCCAGCAGCTCGGGACTAGCGGCAGGCACAGATACGCAGTATTTT	CASSSGLAAGTDTQYF
few	TRBJ2-5	TRBV3-1	NA	TGTGCCAGCAGCCAAGAGCACAGGGCGTGGGAGACCCAGTACTTC	CASSQEHRAWETQYF
few	TRBJ2-6	TRBV7-9	NA	TGTGCCAGCAGCCCGTGGGACGGAAGCTTTTCTGGGGCCAACGTCCTGACTTTC	CASSPWDGSFSGANVLTF
NA	TRBJ2-1	TRBV27	NA	TGTGCCAGCAGCACGGGAAATGAGCAGTTCTTC	CASSTGNEQFF
once	TRBJ2-2	TRBV4-1	NA	TGCGCCAGCAGCCACCCTAAAGGGGGACAAGCGAGCGGGGAGCTGTTTTTT	CASSHPKGGQASGELFF
few	TRBJ2-3	TRBV4-3	NA	TGCGCCAGCAGCCAAGATGGAAGAATTCAGTATTTT	CASSQDGRIQYF
NA	TRBJ1-2	TRBV5-5	NA	TGTGCCAGCAGCGCTTCCTTTGGCTATGGCTACACCTTC	CASSASFGYGYTF
NA	TRBJ2-7	TRBV5-1	NA	TGCGCCAGCAGCTTGGCGATAACCTACGAGCAGTACTTC	CASSLAITYEQYF
few	TRBJ2-1	TRBV2	NA	TGTGCCAGCAGCATAACCAGGGTATTTGATGAGCAGTTCTTC	CASSITRVFDEQFF
few	TRBJ1-2	TRBV20-1	NA	TGCAGTGCTAGTTGGGGGCTCGGAGGCTACACCTTC	CSASWGLGGYTF
NA	TRBJ1-1	TRBV7-3	NA	TGTGCCAGCCGCGGAGGGGGGTCTGAAGCTTTCTTT	CASRGGGSEAFF